In its sample, the clone carrying this TCR beta chain was seen many times. These data originate in a study of T-cell reconstitution after alpha-beta-depleted transplantation in children. V was shortened by 1 base and J by 11 bases, with 14 bases between the two germline ends. CDR1 and CDR2 from the germline V gene are SGHTA and FQGTGA. The CDR3 sequence is 13 residues long. Unique molecular identifiers were built into the TCRbeta library. In TCRdb, the PCR reads were re-called with MiXCR into one record per CDR3 protein. The sample shows about 200,000 distinct CDR3 sequences, roughly 6% of them seen only once.

The chain is built from TRBV7-3 and TRBJ1-1, with D unresolved. Sample: PBMCs, taken before TCRalphabeta/CD19-depleted stem cell transplant. This clonotype originated in a girl under three years old with combined immunodeficiency, due to receive a stem cell transplant. CDR3 DNA sequence: TGTGCCAGCAGCTTAAATTCGGGTTCCCGGGCTTTCTTT. Its translation is CASSLNSGSRAFF.